This T cell receptor beta chain was sequenced for a study of shared clonotypes between healthy human individuals (dated by TCRdb to about 2020). For context, the study as a whole: The cohort included three men and a couple of women between 18 and 49 years of age. For each donor, CD4 naive and CD4 memory were each given three plates, CD8 naive was given two plates, and CD8 memory was given one plate. The study deeply sequenced blood TCR repertoires of several healthy adults to estimate repertoire size and the extent of clonotype sharing between individuals. To increase sequencing depth and limit assay-specific biases, TCR repertoire library preparation and sequencing were carried out by different laboratories using diverse techniques. Each donor's leukapheresis produced roughly between roughly 0.85 and 9.5 billion PBMCs. What the study reported, not specific to this receptor: Naive subsets generally had larger estimated clonotype richness than memory subsets. Because the study included a small number of donors, the genetic and exposure-history diversity represented was limited. When several donors were compared, the shared fraction of clonotypes was about 5% for naive CD4, more than 3% for naive CD8, 2% to 2.5% for memory CD4, and about 0.36% for memory CD8. Pairwise subsampling indicated that sequencing depth was expected to affect the degree of clonotype sharing among donors. Sampling was restricted to blood, and TCR repertoires in tissues likely differ from the TCR repertoires found in blood. Even with the large sequencing depth, rarefaction of the sorted-subset datasets indicated that sequencing was incomplete. Clonotypes shared by all four sorted-subset donors showed higher generation probabilities than non-shared clonotypes.

TCR CDR3 regions were amplified from genomic DNA by multiplex PCR using the deep immunoSEQ assay. Genomic DNA extracted from each cell subset was distributed evenly over all wells of several immunoSEQ 96-well plates, and each plate served as one replicate. Each replicate PCR for sorted subsets received around 0.2 ug genomic DNA, equal to around 32,000 T cell genomes. The purified libraries were quantified using a Qubit 3.0 fluorometer, sized with a Bioanalyzer 2100, and then quantified again using the KAPA Library Quantification kit. Every immunoSEQ 96-well plate was sequenced on a dedicated single-read 150-cycle Illumina NextSeq 550 flow cell. Turning to the authors' computational methods: Because the immunoSEQ output held only junctional sequences and lacked quality scores, the filtering could not match the filtering applied to full-length reads. To assign V/J genes and CDR3, sequences were annotated using PyIR, a Python wrapper for IgBLAST v1.9, with IMGT germline references. Reads with weak V/J assignments (E-value above 1e-6), missing CDR3, stop codons, out-of-frame junctions, or ambiguous translated residues were removed. V3J clonotypes were defined by identical inferred V gene, J gene, and CDR3 amino acid sequence. Percentage overlap between repertoires was calculated by dividing the number of shared unique clonotypes by the size of the smaller repertoire. Repertoire richness was assessed with RTK rarefaction, the Chao1 estimator, and Recon v2.1 estimates of unobserved clonotypes. For all TCRbeta clonotypes obtained by the gDNA method from a handful of donors, generation probabilities were computed with OLGA. Sourced from immuneACCESS, this table was stored by TCRdb with only in-frame sequences that have V and J called. A share of the clones is absent; for the studies checked, an unresolved V gene accounts for under half, and the remainder has no known explanation. The V and J calls and clone size come from that table; D and trimming were worked out from the DNA. The sample has just over 2,000,000 clones on record, 85% to 95% of them singletons. 0.1% to 0.15% of the sample is taken by the ten largest.

From the cysteine through the phenylalanine, the CDR3 covers 13 amino acids. Solely the CDR3 DNA is kept, with 39 bases framed from the first base. As encoded in the germline V gene (reference sequence), CDR1 is MNHNY while CDR2 is SVGAGI. V ends up 5 bases short and J 4 bases short, with an unmatched junction base count of 5. This clone was detected once. Its binding antigen is unknown. Qualities for individual bases were not recorded, and no much larger clone is one base off. Donors were healthy HIV-negative adults with no recently reported acute infections or vaccinations. Only Caucasian adults living in Nashville, Tennessee, USA were represented among the donors. CD4+ T cells were enriched by magnetic negative selection, after which naive cells were positively selected on CD45RA and the negative fraction was taken as the memory subset. Blood was obtained by leukapheresis, after which PBMCs were separated by Ficoll-Histopaque density gradient centrifugation and cryopreserved in liquid nitrogen vapor phase. Analytical flow cytometry was used to check the purity and quantity of every magnetically sorted T cell population. Genomic DNA was isolated from each sorted fraction and quantified by UV absorbance on a Nanodrop 2000c.

The chain employs TRBV6-6 and TRBJ2-7; TRBD1 agrees with 7 junctional bases. This clonotype originated in a man aged 18-30 years in good health. Specimen: naive CD4+ T cells sorted from blood. This specimen's cell subset or site label, interpreted: CD45RA+ positively selected. The CDR3 protein: CASSLPTGYEQYF. In nucleotides, the sequence is TGTGCCAGCAGTCTACCGACAGGGTACGAGCAGTACTTC.